Following are 3 T cell receptor beta chains from one sample sequenced in a study of post-analysis software for immune sequencing data. Whole-study results and caveats: Roughly five TRBV segments appeared more often in patients than in controls, and TRBV5-6, TRBV5-1 and TRBV20-1 were among these.

Their antigen targets remain unknown. TCR beta libraries were prepared from cDNA with unique molecular identifiers. TCRdb fed the PCR reads into MiXCR, producing one record per CDR3 protein. The sample lists 600,000 to 700,000 distinct CDR3 sequences, roughly three fifths seen once, with around 11% in the top ten. Sequencing used blood. All receptors come from a girl aged 2 to 9 with multiple sclerosis.

In its sample, this clonotype was seen a few times. The V gene is TRBV7-3, the J gene TRBJ2-3, with D tentatively TRBD1 or TRBD2 (6 bases each). Trimming left V 1 base short and J 4 bases short, with 18 bases between. The CDR3 contains 17 residues. CDR1 is SGHTA, CDR2 FQGTGA, per germline. The CDR3 loop is CASSLNWGDGGADTQYF. The CDR3 region has the DNA TGTGCCAGCAGCTTAAATTGGGGCGACGGGGGCGCAGATACGCAGTATTTT.

This clonotype was picked up a small number of times. The rearrangement uses TRBV20-1 and TRBJ1-2, with 9 bases lining up with TRBD1. Germline-derived CDR1 and CDR2 are DFQATT and SNEGSKA (reference sequence). Trimming took 6 bases from V and 8 from J; bases not matched to a gene: 4. This CDR3 comprises 11 residues. CDR3 residues: CSAPGQGGYTF. The CDR3 coding sequence is TGCAGTGCCCCCGGACAGGGGGGCTACACCTTC.

The genes are TRBV3-1 and TRBJ2-5; 7 positions match TRBD2. CDR1 and CDR2 (germline): LGHDT, YNNKEL (reference sequence). CDR3 size: 15 residues. J was trimmed by 5 bases and V by 5 bases; bases with no gene match: 11. The CDR3 loop reads CASSGPGGKGETQYF. In DNA form, the CDR3 reads TGTGCCAGCAGCGGACCCGGGGGGAAAGGGGAGACCCAGTACTTC.